The clone carrying this TCR beta chain is a singleton in its sample. The data are from a study of blood T cell repertoires in COVID-19. Trimming took 0 bases from V and 4 from J, leaving 11 bases between them. This CDR3 comprises 15 residues. CDR1 and CDR2 (germline): SGDLS, YYNGEE. Generated by immunoSEQ multiplex PCR, the TCRdb table keeps only in-frame clones and is missing some. Of more than 150,000 clones listed, roughly 76% were seen once; the top ten hold roughly 12%. Source material: peripheral blood. The chain links TRBV9 to TRBJ2-1, with a possible D match to TRBD1 (6 bases). The TCR sequence derives from a woman aged 80 or older with COVID-19, enrolled during active disease. The DNA of the CDR3 is TGTGCCAGCAGCGTAGTGGGGGCCCCTTACAATGAGCAGTTCTTC. Protein: CASSVVGAPYNEQFF.